One T cell receptor (beta chain) is described in this entry. This clonotype was picked up a small number of times. Its cognate antigen has yet to be identified. Base quality data are lacking; no much larger clone is found one base away. This entry belongs to a study of human T cells and chemical hapten exposure (dated by TCRdb to the early 2020s). For the study in its entirety: For sensitization, 2% DPC in acetone was applied to an approximately 2 cm by approximately 2 cm area of upper inner arm skin. Patients additionally received weekly therapeutic DPC doses to the scalp throughout the approximately 24-week study period. Patch testing was done on the upper back using Finn chambers containing 0.01% DPC, and results were scored after 6 days according to International Contact Dermatitis Research Group standards. The mostly female patient cohort included alopecia areata with under or over 50% scalp involvement, alopecia totalis and alopecia universalis. Libraries were combined into a pool for sequencing, and differences in TCR yield between samples came mainly from small differences in library volumes within the pool. In alopecia patients, the study followed how the peripheral blood TCR repertoire changed in vivo over primary and secondary sensitization to diphenylcyclopropenone (DPC), a hapten. Patient blood was sampled pre-sensitization (week 0) and at 2, 6 and about 24 weeks after DPC sensitization. Blood for TCR sequencing was provided by twenty-nine alopecia patients at one to four time points (pre-sensitization, 2, 6 and 24 weeks).

The CDR3 numbers 14 residues from cysteine through phenylalanine. This entry keeps only the CDR3 DNA: 42 bases, framed from base 1. V gives up 1 base and J gives up 6 bases, and the segment between their germline ends measures 11 bases. The library was obtained by RACE. Sequencing was carried out with a NextSeq 500. During library preparation, unique molecular identifiers were attached to individual cDNA molecules so that TCRs could be counted in a quantitative, reproducible way. From each blood RNA sample, both TCR alpha and TCR beta chains were sequenced. The study's processing was this. The median number of TCRs per sample was around 100,000, ranging from about 23,224 to 750,000. The Decombinator software suite was used to annotate V, J and CDR3 in the TCR reads. Every sample was subsampled to the same number of TCRs (28,000) for the PS versus PT1 abundance plots. TCRs were defined as expanded if absent before sensitization and observed at least eight times at the 2-week time point. Using fastp trimming at Q25 and MiXCR clonotype assembly, TCRdb reanalyzed the public sequencing data and kept in-frame beta chains. Rows are unified per CDR3 protein, each entry keeping the most common DNA and genes. The V and J calls and clone size are TCRdb's, not the authors'. Here the sample has about 84,000 distinct CDR3 sequences; less than 11% occur a single time. The top ten clonotypes cover 5% of the sample.

Interpreted using the paper, the time point label stands for: patch test 2, 6 weeks after DPC sensitization. What the treatment or condition label conveys for this sample: therapeutic diphenylcyclopropenone sensitization with weekly scalp DPC. At each patch-test visit, blood was drawn before the patch test was applied. Eligible patients were aged 18 to 70, diagnosed with alopecia, deemed suitable for DPC therapy, and excluded if pregnant. Unfractionated whole blood was collected in Tempus Blood RNA tubes, and total RNA was extracted from that blood. The paper's findings and limits, for the study overall: No change with DPC sensitization was found in the number of TCRs above 1 in 1000 frequency, and no evidence of global repertoire structure alterations was found. The number of PT1 expanded TCRs positively correlated with patch test score, significant at thresholds 8, 16 and 32 but not 4. All patients had alopecia, a presumed autoimmune disease, so their immune response might differ from that of healthy individuals. Repeated subsampling changed both the strength of the expansion versus patch-test correlation and the threshold at which that correlation became significant. Compared with pre-sensitization or healthy control sets, expanded TCRs formed significantly more large CDR3 similarity clusters, which is consistent with antigen-driven responses.

The chain is assembled from TRBV12-3 or TRBV12-4 and TRBJ2-3; the D gene is possibly TRBD2, with 5 bases matching. The sample in question was whole blood, obtained in connection with sensitization to the hapten diphenylcyclopropenone (DPC). The receptor was derived from a woman in her forties or fifties with alopecia areata. Some clones in this sample may be carry-over from other donors' samples. The DNA sequence reads TGTGCCAGCAGTTTAGAAGCGGTCGCCGATACGCAGTATTTT. Translated, it reads CASSLEAVADTQYF.